The present entry profiles one T cell receptor (beta chain) with its context. The sample belongs to a study of blood T cell repertoires in COVID-19. Study background: There were acute and convalescent COVID-19 samples, and they came from the United States, Italy and Spain. T cells, B-cell-depleted T cells, or PBMCs provided the cDNA or gDNA that served as material.

As originally analysed: For nucleated cells, counts were estimated from reference gene primer amplification. Generated by immunoSEQ multiplex PCR, the TCRdb table keeps only in-frame clones and is missing some. The DNA gave D and trimming, while V, J and clone size come from that table. Of more than 90,000 clones in the sample, 86% are singletons; the top ten hold approximately 8.7%. The receptor's source is a man between 65 and 79 years old who had recovered from COVID-19. The sequenced sample was peripheral blood.

CDR3 residues: CSVSGIGGQDTQYF. As DNA, the CDR3 is TGCAGCGTCTCCGGGATAGGGGGACAAGATACGCAGTATTTT. The gene calls are TRBV29-1 and TRBJ2-3; TRBD1 is a possible D gene (6 bases). The germline gives CDR1 SQVTM, CDR2 ANQGSEA. V lost 6 bases and J lost 5, with 18 bases in between. This CDR3 spans 14 amino acids.